Described below is a single T cell receptor (beta chain) sequence and its context. Its antigen is unidentified. The sample is drawn from a study of PD-1 blockade in classical Hodgkin lymphoma. Study-wide results and caveats: Baseline diversity in complete responders resembled that of newly diagnosed patients. As was reported, newly diagnosed patients showed lower baseline TCR diversity than healthy donors did.

All the patients suffered relapse after autologous stem cell transplantation, and brentuximab vedotin exposure differed. Libraries were prepared by immunoSEQ multiplex PCR; TCRdb keeps only in-frame clonotypes and omits some of them. Of about 14,000 clones listed, roughly 77% are singletons. The CDR3 has 12 residues. Trimming removed 5 bases at V and 8 bases at J, with 9 bases between. In germline, CDR1 is SGHNT, CDR2 YENEEA. The starting material was peripheral blood mononuclear cells (PBMCs), obtained at baseline. The chain has TRBV11-3 and TRBJ1-4; the D is unclear. The sequence was collected from a human donor with classical Hodgkin lymphoma. The chain's CDR3 is CASSARREKLFF. CDR3 DNA sequence: TGTGCCAGCAGCGCACGTCGCGAAAAACTGTTTTTT.